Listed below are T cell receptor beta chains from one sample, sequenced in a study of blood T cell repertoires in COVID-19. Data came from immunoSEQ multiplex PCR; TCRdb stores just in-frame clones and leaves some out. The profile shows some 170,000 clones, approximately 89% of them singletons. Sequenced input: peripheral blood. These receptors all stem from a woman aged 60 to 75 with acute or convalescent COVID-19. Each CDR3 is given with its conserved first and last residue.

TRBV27 CASSLLAGVTGELFF
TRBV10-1 CASSDRYRGDQLEDQPQHF
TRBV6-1 CASSEEGGQYF
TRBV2 CASSDSPEQGVRTDTQYF
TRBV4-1 CASSQDLRLAAFF
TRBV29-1 CSVKQGSGANVLTF
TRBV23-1 CASSRGGEQETQYF
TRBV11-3 CASSPRLAGESRGQETQYF
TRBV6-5 CASRPQGGNSPLHF
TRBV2 CASREVSNQPQHF
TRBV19 CASSIDPTARVYGYTF
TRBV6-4 CASSDVGQGETNEKLFF
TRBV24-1 CATSDLQGGYTF
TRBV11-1 CASSVDRDGYTF
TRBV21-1 CASSKGRGQNEQFF
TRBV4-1 CASSQERDNYNSPLHF
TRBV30 CAWSVTGGSTDTQYF
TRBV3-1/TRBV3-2 CASSHGTFGETQYF
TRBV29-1 CSVEDSGPSSGNTIYF
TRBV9 CASSVGRASGNTIYF
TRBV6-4 CASRKEGGRGTEAFF
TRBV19 CASRGHRERSQPQHF
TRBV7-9 CASRSPTSGSGDTQYF
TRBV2 CASSDRGSRGYTF
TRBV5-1 CASSKTDRVRTHPEGYTF
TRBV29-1 CSSGGTGGGTEAFF
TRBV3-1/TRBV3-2 CASSQLPGQGRNTEAFF
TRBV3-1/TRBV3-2 CASSQYSYSGNTIYF
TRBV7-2 CASSLPPTPRYGYTF
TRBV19 CASSIYRGRTEAFF
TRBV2 CASRGQGNTEAFF
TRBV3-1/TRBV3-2 CASSPDRYNEQFF
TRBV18 CASSRGVAAGSGGNEQFF
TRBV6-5 CASSYTRTSGSGEQYF
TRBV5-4 CASSLERAEAFF
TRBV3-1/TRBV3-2 CASSQGRGTYNEQFF
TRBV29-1 CSVGGLVADTQYF
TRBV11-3 CASSSTYGYTF
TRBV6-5 CASRNDRGSYGYTF
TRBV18 CASSPPDSTGELFF
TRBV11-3 CASSLDSGRGYNEQFF
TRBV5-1 CASSLGLAGADTQYF
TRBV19 CASSIQGLNGNQPQHF
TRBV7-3 CASSSTGGVVGEQFF
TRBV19 CASSIANGGTGYTF
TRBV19 CASREGRNNQPQHF
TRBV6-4 CASRVEDSLPNEQFF
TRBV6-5 CASIGRGLYNEQFF
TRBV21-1 CATRAGNSPLHF
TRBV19 CASSIGTASNQPQHF
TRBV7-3 CASSRSGGTKETQYF
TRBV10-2 CASRGSTSGIYNEQFF
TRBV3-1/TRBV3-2 CASSPPGLAVNEQFF